The 28 T cell receptor beta chains reported below all come from one sample, sequenced in a study of beta chain features in type 1 diabetes. Findings of the study overall: Moderate yet significant TCRB CDR3 shortening was seen in Type 1 diabetes patients in all four CD4+ subsets.

Reverse transcribing all isolated RNA meant expressed TCRB transcripts were sequenced. The protocol was immunoSEQ multiplex PCR, while the TCRdb copy is restricted to in-frame clones and leaves out a portion. The sample holds 120,000 or so clones, 17% seen once. Their cognate antigens are unknown. Sequences were obtained from central memory CD4+ T cells from blood. These receptors came from a man younger than 35 with type 1 diabetes.

V usage is TRBV7-2 and J usage is TRBJ2-7, with unresolved D. The CDR3 consists of 13 residues. V dropped 5 bases and J dropped 0 bases, with 8 bases sitting between them. The germline CDR1 and CDR2 sequences are SGHTA and FQGNSA. In nucleotides, the CDR3 is TGTGCCAGCAGCACCATTAACTCCTACGAGCAGTACTTC. Its protein product is CASSTINSYEQYF.

This sequence joins TRBV29-1 and TRBJ1-1; D possibly corresponds to TRBD1 (6 bases). Germline V gene lookup returns CDR1 SQVTM and CDR2 ANQGSEA. Trimming took off 4 bases at V and 6 bases at J, with 9 bases between the two ends. CDR3 length: 11 amino acids. The CDR3 sequence: CSVGGLSEAFF. CDR3 DNA sequence: TGCAGCGTTGGGGGGCTTTCTGAAGCTTTCTTT.

This clone was recorded a few times. This CDR3 reads CASSSIAPSRVFF. The CDR3 DNA reads TGTGCCAGCAGTTCTATCGCCCCCAGCAGGGTATTCTTC. The chain is built from TRBV27 and TRBJ2-1, with D possibly being TRBD1 (5 bases). V dropped 4 bases and J dropped 16 bases, with 20 bases sitting between them. The V gene's germline CDR1 is MNHEY and CDR2 SMNVEV (reference sequence). There are 13 residues in the CDR3.

This clone has a single count. In DNA form, the CDR3 reads TGTGCCAGCAGCCCGACAGGGTCCAGCTCCTACGAGCAGTACTTC. Its protein is CASSPTGSSSYEQYF. This chain joins TRBV5-4 and TRBJ2-7; 7 bases are a match to TRBD1. With 4 bases clipped from V and 0 bases from J, the junction kept 7 bases outside the gene matches. This CDR3 has 15 residues. The germline V gene has CDR1 SGHNT and CDR2 YYREEE (reference sequence).

This clone was seen more than once but under ten times. This chain joins TRBV18 and TRBJ2-1; no firm D call. Germline V gives CDR1 KGHSH, CDR2 LQKENI. V dropped 2 bases and J dropped 5 bases, with 10 bases sitting between them. This CDR3 has 14 amino acids. As DNA, the CDR3 is TGTGCCAGCTCACCATACTCCCCAGACAATGAGCAGTTCTTC. Translated, it gives CASSPYSPDNEQFF.

The gene calls are TRBV19 and TRBJ1-4; D perhaps matches TRBD1 (5 bases). V was pared by 8 bases and J by 3 bases, with 13 bases between. CDR1 LNHDA and CDR2 SQIVND come from the germline V gene (reference sequence). The CDR3 covers 14 residues. The CDR3 DNA is TGTGCCAGTCAGACCGGGACGGCTAATGAAAAACTGTTTTTT. This codes for CASQTGTANEKLFF.

This clone was detected a few times. The rearrangement uses TRBV5-1 and TRBJ1-5; D perhaps matches TRBD1 (5 bases). Germline-derived CDR1 and CDR2 are SGHRS and YFSETQ. The CDR3 contains 14 residues. Trimming shortened V by 2 bases and J by 7 bases, and 13 bases separated the two germline ends. The CDR3 here is CASSFGERDQPQHF. CDR3 in DNA: TGCGCCAGCAGCTTCGGGGAGAGGGACCAGCCCCAGCATTTT. Together with reference TRBV5-1 and TRBJ1-5, the CDR3 gives the full variable domain: KAGVTQTPRYLIKTRGQQVTLSCSPISGHRSVSWYQQTPGQGLQFLFEYFSETQRNKGNFPGRFSGRQFSNSRSEMNVSTLELGDSALYLCASSFGERDQPQHFGDGTRLSIL.

This clone has at least ten counts. The chain's CDR3 is CASSYSLDGTQYF. In DNA form, the CDR3 reads TGTGCCAGCAGCTATTCGTTAGACGGTACGCAGTATTTT. The chain uses TRBV7-2 and TRBJ2-3; D gene ambiguous. V was trimmed by 4 bases and J by 8 bases, leaving 13 bases between them. The length of the CDR3 is 13 residues. Looked up from germline, CDR1 is SGHTA and CDR2 is FQGNSA.

The table lists this clone with a few counts. The chain uses TRBV29-1 and TRBJ2-1; D is possibly TRBD1 (6 bases). This CDR3 has 14 amino acids. Germline CDR1 and CDR2: SQVTM and ANQGSEA. V lost 8 bases and J lost 5, with 19 bases in between. CDR3 DNA sequence: TGCAGCCACCTGGCCAGGGGACAAAACAATGAGCAGTTCTTC. Translation gives CSHLARGQNNEQFF.

The chain joins TRBV30 to TRBJ2-5; D call uncertain. CDR3 length: 12 residues. CDR1 is GTSNPN, CDR2 SVGIG, per germline (reference sequence). V was pared by 1 base and J by 11 bases, with 14 bases between. Here the CDR3 reads CAWSDPNNKQYF. CDR3 DNA sequence: TGTGCCTGGAGTGACCCGAATAATAAGCAGTACTTC.

This sequence joins TRBV20-1 and TRBJ2-7; D ambiguous. This CDR3 spans 11 amino acids. CDR1 and CDR2 (germline): DFQATT, SNEGSKA (reference sequence). The V end lost 5 bases, the J end lost 6 bases, and 11 bases lay between the germline ends. CDR3 loop: CSAPRPGEQYF. CDR3 in DNA: TGCAGTGCTCCCCGTCCCGGCGAGCAGTACTTC.

This clone came up a few times. The rearrangement uses TRBV21-1 and TRBJ2-5; no check of the table's D call, TRBD2, against the DNA was made. TRBV21-1 is reported as a pseudogene. This CDR3 is built from 15 residues. The CDR3 DNA reads TGTGCCAGCAGCAAGACTAGCGGGGGCCAAGAGACCCAGTACTTC. This codes for CASSKTSGGQETQYF.

The chain carries TRBV20-1 and TRBJ2-1; D unclear. This CDR3 contains 11 residues. The germline V gene has CDR1 DFQATT and CDR2 SNEGSKA (reference sequence). The germline V and J ends were trimmed by 5 bases and 11 bases, with 13 bases remaining between them. In nucleotides, the CDR3 is TGCAGTGCTCCCTATAGTACGCAGCAGTTCTTC. It encodes CSAPYSTQQFF.

The table lists this clone with a few counts. The rearrangement uses TRBV11-2 and TRBJ1-2, with TRBD1 as a possible D gene (6 bases). The CDR3 has 15 residues. Germline lookup yields CDR1 SGHAT and CDR2 FQNNGV. Between the trimmed V and J ends, which lost 6 bases and 5 bases, there was a span of 19 bases. CDR3 region: CASRPLSGARYGYTF. The CDR3 DNA is TGTGCCAGCAGGCCGCTATCAGGGGCTAGATATGGCTACACCTTC.

V and J are TRBV4-3 and TRBJ1-1; D gene uncertain. Germline V gives CDR1 LGHNA, CDR2 YSLEER. The CDR3 consists of 15 residues. Trimming stripped 1 base from V and 4 bases from J, with 13 bases between. CDR3 amino acids: CASSQAKVLSTEAFF. As DNA, the CDR3 is TGCGCCAGCAGCCAAGCGAAAGTTCTTTCCACTGAAGCTTTCTTT.

The chain links TRBV29-1 to TRBJ2-1, with a tentative D call TRBD1 (6 bases). CDR1 and CDR2 (germline): SQVTM, ANQGSEA. CDR3 size: 12 residues. The germline V and J ends were trimmed by 4 bases and 8 bases, with 12 bases remaining between them. The CDR3 loop is CSVVIQGYEQFF. Written as DNA, the CDR3 is TGCAGCGTTGTAATACAGGGATATGAGCAGTTCTTC.

The rearrangement uses TRBV2 and TRBJ1-6; perhaps TRBD1 as D (5 bases). The CDR3 is 14 amino acids. CDR1 and CDR2 from the germline V gene are SNHLY and FYNNEI. Trimming took 2 bases from V and 7 from J, leaving 9 bases between them. Here the CDR3 DNA reads TGTGCCAGCAGTGAATATGGGGCCAATTCACCCCTCCACTTT. Protein product: CASSEYGANSPLHF.

V usage is TRBV5-1 and J usage is TRBJ2-7, with D maybe TRBD2 (5 bases). Trimming left V 5 bases short and J 1 base short, with 10 bases between. The CDR3 consists of 13 residues. Germline CDR1 is SGHRS and CDR2 is YFSETQ. Written as DNA, the CDR3 is TGCGCCAGCAGACTCAGGACTTCCTACGAGCAGTACTTC. The encoded protein is CASRLRTSYEQYF.

This chain joins TRBV4-3 and TRBJ2-1; tentatively, D is TRBD1 or TRBD2 (6 bases each). Germline V gene sequence: CDR1 LGHNA, CDR2 YSLEER. The CDR3 consists of 14 residues. The ends were cut back, 3 bases at V and 10 bases at J, with 16 bases in the middle. Here the CDR3 reads CASSHYTRGQEQFF. The CDR3 DNA reads as TGCGCCAGCAGCCACTACACCCGGGGGCAAGAGCAGTTCTTC.

The rearrangement joins TRBV19 to TRBJ2-5; D unresolved. The germline V gene encodes CDR1 LNHDA and CDR2 SQIVND (reference sequence). V lost 7 bases to trimming and J lost 2 bases, with 14 bases between them. CDR3 length: 14 residues. The CDR3 DNA sequence: TGTGCCAGTAAGTTTCAGGATCAACAAGAGACCCAGTACTTC. It yields the protein CASKFQDQQETQYF.

V usage is TRBV6-5 and J usage is TRBJ1-5; TRBD1 is a possible D gene (5 bases). Per the germline V gene, CDR1 is MNHEY and CDR2 is SVGAGI. V was cut by 7 bases and J by 13 bases, with 14 bases left in between. The CDR3 consists of 11 residues. The CDR3 nucleotides are TGTGCCAGCACCCATGGTGGACATCAGCATTTT. Translated: CASTHGGHQHF.

In this sample, this clone turned up a few times. V gene TRBV29-1 combines with J gene TRBJ2-1; tentatively, D is TRBD1 or TRBD2 (5 bases each). The CDR3 contains 14 residues. V lost 6 bases and J 4 bases, leaving 16 bases between the germline ends. Germline CDR1 and CDR2: SQVTM and ANQGSEA. The CDR3 loop reads CSVRGPPQYNEQFF. The CDR3 nucleotides read TGCAGCGTACGGGGACCGCCGCAGTACAATGAGCAGTTCTTC.

This sequence joins TRBV28 and TRBJ1-4, with TRBD1 matching over 12 bases. There are 16 residues in the CDR3. J gave up 3 bases and V 5 bases, and 4 bases lay outside the gene matches. CDR1 is MDHEN and CDR2 is SYDVKM in the germline V gene. CDR3 residues: CASSSRDRGPNEKLFF. CDR3 sequence (DNA): TGTGCCAGCAGTAGCCGGGACAGGGGGCCTAATGAAAAACTGTTTTTT.

J is TRBJ2-3 and V is TRBV5-1; tentatively, D is TRBD1 (6 bases). With 3 bases removed from V and 0 bases from J, the gap between germline ends came to 8 bases. Germline V lookup: CDR1 SGHRS, CDR2 YFSETQ. The CDR3 totals 14 residues. The CDR3 loop reads CASSYGQSTDTQYF. As DNA, the CDR3 is TGCGCCAGCAGCTATGGACAGAGCACAGATACGCAGTATTTT.

This clone was seen only a few times. The J gene is TRBJ2-3, the V gene TRBV29-1; TRBD2 aligns across 7 bases. The CDR3 sequence is 14 residues long. Germline V CDR1 and CDR2: SQVTM, ANQGSEA. Trimming removed 3 bases from V and 5 bases from J; junction bases left unmatched: 8. DNA for the CDR3: TGCAGCGTTGAGGGGGGGACGGAGGTAGATACGCAGTATTTT. This codes for CSVEGGTEVDTQYF.

The gene calls are TRBV27 and TRBJ1-4, with TRBD1 matching 8 bases. Looked up from germline, CDR1 is MNHEY and CDR2 is SMNVEV (reference sequence). V was pared by 6 bases and J by 7 bases, with 7 bases of the junction left unmatched. The length of the CDR3 is 14 residues. CDR3 protein: CASSSGGLGEKLFF. CDR3 DNA sequence: TGTGCCAGCAGCTCAGGGGGCTTAGGTGAAAAACTGTTTTTT.

This chain uses TRBV30 with TRBJ2-5, with 9 bases fitting TRBD1. This CDR3 contains 12 residues. Germline V lookup: CDR1 GTSNPN, CDR2 SVGIG (reference sequence). With V trimmed by 7 bases and J by 5 bases, 5 bases remained unmatched. CDR3 nucleotides: TGTGCCTACACACAGGGGGCGGAGACCCAGTACTTC. It codes for CAYTQGAETQYF.

This clone was seen a handful of times. This rearrangement joins TRBV4-3 to TRBJ2-3, with D perhaps matching TRBD1 (7 bases). Germline values: CDR1 LGHNA, CDR2 YSLEER. With 0 bases removed from V and 4 bases from J, the gap between germline ends came to 14 bases. The CDR3 is made up of 16 amino acids. The CDR3 DNA is TGCGCCAGCAGCCAAGATCGGGAGACAGGGTCAGATACGCAGTATTTT. Protein product: CASSQDRETGSDTQYF.